These 9 T cell receptor beta chains were all obtained from the same sample, sequenced in a study of cytomegalovirus exposure and HLA in healthy donors. The primer mix had 60 Vbeta and 13 Jbeta primers. Produced via immunoSEQ multiplex PCR; TCRdb's table is partial and in-frame only. The repertoire includes about 210,000 clones, about four fifths of them detected once, and around 9.6% sits in the top ten. Sequencing was done on a sample of PBMCs. The source of these receptors is a woman aged 45-59 years in good health and CMV-seropositive.

The chain recombines TRBV15 with TRBJ1-2, with D possibly being TRBD1 (6 bases). V lost 3 bases and J 3 bases, leaving 14 bases between the germline ends. Germline CDR1 is LNHNV and CDR2 is YYDKDF (reference sequence). This CDR3 has 15 amino acids. In DNA form, the CDR3 reads TGTGCCACCAGCAGCCGAAGCAGGGGTGACTATGGCTACACCTTC. Translation gives CATSSRSRGDYGYTF.

Notes on this clone: A read error may produce the germline difference seen at one junction end. CDR3 in DNA: TGTGCCAGCAGCGGGGACAGGGGCTTTGACTTT. Translated: CASSGDRGFDF. This rearrangement joins TRBV9 to TRBJ1-6, with TRBD1 identical over 10 bases. This CDR3 has 11 residues. Germline V lookup: CDR1 SGDLS, CDR2 YYNGEE.

The gene calls are TRBV18 and TRBJ1-5, with a possible D match to TRBD1 (6 bases). The CDR3 consists of 16 residues. Between the trimmed V and J ends, which lost 4 bases and 1 base, there was a span of 14 bases. Germline V gene lookup returns CDR1 KGHSH and CDR2 LQKENI. This CDR3 reads CASSRGLIGSNQPQHF. The CDR3 DNA follows: TGTGCCAGCTCACGGGGGCTAATAGGAAGCAATCAGCCCCAGCATTTT. Complete variable domain (other parts from reference TRBV18 and TRBJ1-5): NAGVMQNPRHLVRRRGQEARLRCSPMKGHSHVYWYRQLPEEGLKFMVYLQKENIIDESGMPKERFSAEFPKEGPSILRIQQVVRGDSAAYFCASSRGLIGSNQPQHFGDGTRLSIL.

The rearrangement uses TRBV2 and TRBJ1-1; D not resolved. Trimming left V 6 bases short and J 3 bases short, with 8 bases between. CDR3 length equals 12 residues. Germline-derived CDR1 and CDR2 are SNHLY and FYNNEI. The chain's CDR3 is CASSRGYTEAFF. Here the CDR3 DNA reads TGTGCCAGCAGCCGGGGATACACTGAAGCTTTCTTT. Supplemented by reference TRBV2 and TRBJ1-1, the full variable domain reads EPEVTQTPSHQVTQMGQEVILRCVPISNHLYFYWYRQILGQKVEFLVSFYNNEISEKSEIFDDQFSVERPDGSNFTLKIRSTKLEDSAMYFCASSRGYTEAFFGQGTRLTVV.

The rearrangement uses TRBV6-1 and TRBJ1-6; D gene unclear. The CDR3 has 12 amino acids. Trimming took off 5 bases at V and 6 bases at J, with 5 bases between the two ends. Germline V gene sequence: CDR1 MNHNS, CDR2 SASEGT. CDR3 loop: CASSNINSPLHF. The CDR3 nucleotides read TGTGCCAGCAGTAATATTAATTCACCCCTCCACTTT.

This sequence joins TRBV7-9 and TRBJ1-1; D not resolved. Germline loops: CDR1 SEHNR, CDR2 FQNEAQ (reference sequence). This CDR3 region has 12 residues. V lost 3 bases to trimming and J lost 6 bases, with 8 bases between them. In DNA, the CDR3 is TGTGCCAGCAGCTTCGTCGGGTCTGAAGCTTTCTTT. As protein: CASSFVGSEAFF.

The chain is built from TRBV29-1 and TRBJ2-7; D unresolved. V was clipped by 5 bases and J by 7 bases, with 15 bases between them. This CDR3 has 12 residues. Germline V gives CDR1 SQVTM, CDR2 ANQGSEA. The CDR3: CSVSRVAEEQYF. The CDR3 coding sequence is TGCAGCGTTTCCAGAGTTGCGGAAGAGCAGTACTTC.

The rearrangement uses TRBV5-4 and TRBJ1-2; TRBD1 is a possible D gene (5 bases). The V end was cut by 5 bases, the J end by 7 bases, with 18 bases between. The CDR3 spans 14 residues. Germline-derived CDR1 and CDR2 are SGHNT and YYREEE (reference sequence). DNA of the CDR3: TGTGCCAGCAGAGTAATGGGGGGAGGTGGTGGCTACACCTTC. This translates into CASRVMGGGGGYTF.

This chain connects TRBV6-5 to TRBJ2-2; maybe TRBD2 (5 bases). Trimming cost V 6 bases and J 6 bases, with 11 bases left between them. CDR3 size: 13 residues. Germline CDR1 is MNHEY and CDR2 is SVGAGI. The chain's CDR3 is CASSPREPGELFF. CDR3 DNA sequence: TGTGCCAGCAGCCCGAGGGAGCCCGGGGAGCTGTTTTTT.